The 14 T cell receptor beta chains reported below all come from one sample, sequenced in a study of blood T cell repertoires in COVID-19. TCRdb's copy holds only in-frame clones and misses some; the assay was immunoSEQ multiplex PCR. The sample comprises fewer than 90,000 clones, roughly 90% of which are singletons, and around 15% rests with the top ten. The sample taken for sequencing was peripheral blood. The receptors originated from a male donor with acute or convalescent COVID-19.

This sequence joins TRBV7-3 and TRBJ2-7; D perhaps matches TRBD2 (6 bases). Trimming shortened V by 3 bases and J by 3 bases, and 9 bases separated the two germline ends. Per germline, CDR1 SGHTA and CDR2 FQGTGA. This CDR3 has 13 residues. The chain's CDR3 is CASSFRGGYEQYF. DNA for the CDR3: TGTGCCAGCAGCTTCCGGGGAGGCTACGAGCAGTACTTC.

This clone has only a few counts. The chain couples TRBV5-1 to TRBJ2-7, with D unresolved. Trimming removed 5 bases at V and 7 bases at J, with 10 bases between. From germline, CDR1 is SGHRS and CDR2 YFSETQ. The CDR3 is 11 amino acids. The CDR3, as DNA: TGCGCCAGCAGGGGCGTTTTAGAGCAGTACTTC. Amino acid sequence: CASRGVLEQYF.

The J gene is TRBJ2-5, the V gene TRBV11-2; 7 bases agree with TRBD1. CDR3 length: 14 amino acids. In germline, CDR1 is SGHAT, CDR2 FQNNGV. The trim removed 5 bases at V and 5 bases at J, leaving 8 bases unmatched. The CDR3 sequence is CASSPDRVRETQYF. CDR3 in DNA: TGTGCCAGCAGCCCCGACAGGGTACGGGAGACCCAGTACTTC.

The rearrangement uses TRBV2 and TRBJ1-3; 9 nucleotides match TRBD1. The CDR3 totals 15 residues. Germline V CDR1 and CDR2: SNHLY, FYNNEI. J gave up 4 bases and V 5 bases, and 6 bases lay outside the gene matches. CDR3 sequence (DNA): TGTGCCAGCAGTCCCCGGGACAGGGTCGGAAACACCATATATTTT. It is translated as CASSPRDRVGNTIYF.

The V and J genes are TRBV30 and TRBJ2-1; 9 positions agree with TRBD1. The J segment lost 8 bases and the V segment lost 0 bases, leaving 5 bases of the junction unmatched. The CDR3 sequence is 14 residues long. CDR1 is GTSNPN and CDR2 is SVGIG in the germline V gene (reference sequence). In DNA, the CDR3 is TGTGCCTGGAGTGTACTGGGACAGGGTGATGAGCAGTTCTTC. Its translation: CAWSVLGQGDEQFF. Full variable domain (outside the CDR3, taken from reference TRBV30 and TRBJ2-1): SQTIHQWPATLVQPVGSPLSLECTVEGTSNPNLYWYRQAAGRGLQLLFYSVGIGQISSEVPQNLSASRPQDRQFILSSKKLLLSDSGFYLCAWSVLGQGDEQFFGPGTRLTVL.

This sequence joins TRBV3-1 (or the pseudogene TRBV3-2) and TRBJ1-2; 8 bases line up with TRBD1. V trimming: 1 base; J trimming: 7 bases; junction bases outside the gene matches: 2. The CDR3 is 13 residues long. Per the germline V gene, CDR1 is LGHDT and CDR2 is YNNKEL (reference sequence). CDR3 loop: CASSQGQGSGYTF. For the CDR3, the DNA is TGTGCCAGCAGCCAAGGACAGGGGAGTGGCTACACCTTC.

The chain joins TRBV6-5 to TRBJ1-1, with a tentative D call TRBD1 (5 bases). CDR1 and CDR2 from the germline V gene are MNHEY and SVGAGI. V lost 8 bases, J lost 0 bases, and 13 bases lay in between. The CDR3 is made up of 14 amino acids. The DNA of the CDR3 is TGTGCCAGCCGGAGGGGCCAATTGAACACTGAAGCTTTCTTT. It codes for CASRRGQLNTEAFF.

The genes are TRBV5-1 and TRBJ1-2; no clear D. V was pared by 5 bases and J by 3 bases, with 11 bases between. The V gene's germline CDR1 is SGHRS and CDR2 YFSETQ. The CDR3 has 13 residues. The CDR3 coding sequence is TGCGCCAGCAGTCCTGACGGGGACTATGGCTACACCTTC. This translates into CASSPDGDYGYTF.

This rearrangement joins TRBV10-3 to TRBJ1-1, with D tentatively TRBD1 (5 bases). Trimming removed 6 bases at V and 1 base at J, with 9 bases between. Germline-derived CDR1 and CDR2 are ENHRY and SYGVKD. CDR3 size: 13 residues. DNA of the CDR3: TGTGCCATCAGAAAGACAGAGAACACTGAAGCTTTCTTT. It encodes CAIRKTENTEAFF.

CDR3: CASQGVPYSNQPQHF. CDR3 coding DNA: TGTGCCAGCCAGGGGGTACCATATAGCAATCAGCCCCAGCATTTT. The rearrangement joins TRBV28 to TRBJ1-5; the match to TRBD1 covers 7 bases. The trim removed 8 bases at V and 0 bases at J, leaving 7 bases unmatched. The germline CDR1 and CDR2 sequences are MDHEN and SYDVKM. CDR3 length: 15 residues.

This chain connects TRBV19 to TRBJ1-2, with D perhaps matching TRBD1 (5 bases). The CDR3 consists of 15 residues. Germline V CDR1 and CDR2: LNHDA, SQIVND (reference sequence). V lost 3 bases and J lost 1, with 12 bases in between. The CDR3 here is CASSIGGNVNYGYTF. CDR3 sequence (DNA): TGTGCCAGTAGTATTGGGGGGAACGTTAACTATGGCTACACCTTC.

This chain connects TRBV6-6 to TRBJ1-6; 8 bases agree with TRBD1. Germline CDR1 is MNHNY and CDR2 is SVGAGI (reference sequence). CDR3 size: 16 residues. Trimming cost V 7 bases and J 9 bases; bases outside gene matches: 14. In DNA, the CDR3 is TGTGCCAGCACACCCTACGGGCAGGGGGCTTCTTCACCCCTCCACTTT. Translated: CASTPYGQGASSPLHF.

CDR3 sequence: CASLDPGIEPLHF. CDR3 DNA sequence: TGTGCCAGCCTTGATCCAGGGATCGAACCCCTCCACTTT. This chain uses TRBV6-5 with TRBJ1-6, with D maybe TRBD1 (5 bases). Germline CDR1 MNHEY, CDR2 SVGAGI. V was clipped by 8 bases and J by 12 bases, with 17 bases between them. This CDR3 is built from 13 residues.

The chain employs TRBV18 and TRBJ2-1; 8 bases are a match to TRBD1. Germline CDR1 is KGHSH and CDR2 is LQKENI. V lost 8 bases to trimming and J lost 10 bases; unmatched junction nucleotides: 22. The CDR3 consists of 17 residues. CDR3 coding DNA: TGTGCCAGCCACCCCCGACAGGGGCTCGGAAGTATGATGGAGCAGTTCTTC. Amino acids: CASHPRQGLGSMMEQFF.